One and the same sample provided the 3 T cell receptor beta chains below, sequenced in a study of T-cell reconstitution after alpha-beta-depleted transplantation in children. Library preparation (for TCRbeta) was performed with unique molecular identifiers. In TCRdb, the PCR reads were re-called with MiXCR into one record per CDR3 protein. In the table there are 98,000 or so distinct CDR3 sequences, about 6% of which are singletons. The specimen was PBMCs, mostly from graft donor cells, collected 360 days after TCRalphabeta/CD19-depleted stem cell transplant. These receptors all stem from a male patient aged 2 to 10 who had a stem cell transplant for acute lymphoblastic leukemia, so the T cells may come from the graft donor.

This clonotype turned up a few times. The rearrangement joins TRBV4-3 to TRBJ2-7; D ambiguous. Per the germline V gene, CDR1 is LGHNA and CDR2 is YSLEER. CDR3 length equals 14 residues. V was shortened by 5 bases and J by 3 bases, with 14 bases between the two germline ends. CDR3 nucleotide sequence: TGCGCCAGCAGCGCCCGACCAGGAAACTACGAGCAGTACTTC. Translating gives CASSARPGNYEQYF.

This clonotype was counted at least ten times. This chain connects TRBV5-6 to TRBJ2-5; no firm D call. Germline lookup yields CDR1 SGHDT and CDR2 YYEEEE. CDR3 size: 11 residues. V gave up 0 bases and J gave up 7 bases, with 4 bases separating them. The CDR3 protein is CASSLGMTQYF. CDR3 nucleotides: TGTGCCAGCAGCTTGGGGATGACCCAGTACTTC.

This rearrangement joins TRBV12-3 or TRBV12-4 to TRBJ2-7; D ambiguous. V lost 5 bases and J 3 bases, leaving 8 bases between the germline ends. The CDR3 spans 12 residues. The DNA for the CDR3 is TGTGCCAGCAGTCCCCTCTACTACGAGCAGTACTTC. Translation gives CASSPLYYEQYF.